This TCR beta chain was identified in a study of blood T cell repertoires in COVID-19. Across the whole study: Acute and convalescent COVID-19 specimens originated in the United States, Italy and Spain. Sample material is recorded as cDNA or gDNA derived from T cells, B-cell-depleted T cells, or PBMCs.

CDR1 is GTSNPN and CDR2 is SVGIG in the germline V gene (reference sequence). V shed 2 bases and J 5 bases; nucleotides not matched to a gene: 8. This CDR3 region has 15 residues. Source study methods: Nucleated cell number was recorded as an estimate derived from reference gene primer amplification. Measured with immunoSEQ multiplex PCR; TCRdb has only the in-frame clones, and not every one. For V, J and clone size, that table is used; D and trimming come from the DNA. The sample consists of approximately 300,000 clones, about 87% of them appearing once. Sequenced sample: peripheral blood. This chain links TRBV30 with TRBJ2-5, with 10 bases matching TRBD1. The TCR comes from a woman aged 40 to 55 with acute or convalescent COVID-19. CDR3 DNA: TGTGCCTGGAGTAGACGCGACAGGGGGCACGAGACCCAGTACTTC. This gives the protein CAWSRRDRGHETQYF.